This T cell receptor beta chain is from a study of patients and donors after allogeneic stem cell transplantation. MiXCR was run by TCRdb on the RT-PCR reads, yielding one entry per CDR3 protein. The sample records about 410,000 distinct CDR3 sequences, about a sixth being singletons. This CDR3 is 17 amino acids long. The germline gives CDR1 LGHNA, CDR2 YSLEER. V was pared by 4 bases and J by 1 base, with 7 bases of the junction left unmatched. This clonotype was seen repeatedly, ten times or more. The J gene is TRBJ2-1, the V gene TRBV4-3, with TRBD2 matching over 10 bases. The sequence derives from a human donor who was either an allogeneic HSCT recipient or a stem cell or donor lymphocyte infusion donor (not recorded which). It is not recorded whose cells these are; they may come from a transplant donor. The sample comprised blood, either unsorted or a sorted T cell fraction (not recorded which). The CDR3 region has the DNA TGCGCCAGCAGCCCATGGAGGACTAGCGGATCCTACAATGAGCAGTTCTTC. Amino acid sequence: CASSPWRTSGSYNEQFF.